The clone carrying this T cell receptor beta chain was detected only a few times. What it recognizes is unknown. These data originate in a study of T cells in Graves' hyperthyroidism and ophthalmopathy. For the study at large: The authors collected peripheral blood at initial diagnosis, before any treatment. Findings and caveats of the study: Ophthalmopathy and stable hyperthyroidism were told apart by a 13 V-J model. Researchers found most expanded thyroid clonotypes above 0.001 in blood as well.

Amplification yielded TCR beta CDR3 regions, with RNA transcripts as the source. Using the HTBI primer set, a first-round RT-PCR was run on the TCR CDR3. MiXCR was run by TCRdb on the multiplex PCR reads, yielding one entry per CDR3 protein. Altogether a few hundred thousand distinct CDR3 sequences are present, 22% being singletons, with the ten largest covering about 49%. It was uncontrolled infection, other autoimmune disease, pregnancy or lactation that excluded patients. This CDR3 has 15 residues. CDR1 and CDR2 from the germline V gene are LGHDT and YNNKEL (reference sequence). With 4 bases removed from V and 2 bases from J, the gap between germline ends came to 15 bases.

This chain uses TRBV3-1 with TRBJ2-7; D perhaps matches TRBD2 (5 bases). The origin of this receptor is a woman in her 70s with Graves' ophthalmopathy. Sequenced: blood. CDR3 residues: CASSPGEGSTYEQYF. CDR3 nucleotide sequence: TGTGCCAGCAGCCCCGGAGAGGGTTCGACCTACGAGCAGTACTTC.